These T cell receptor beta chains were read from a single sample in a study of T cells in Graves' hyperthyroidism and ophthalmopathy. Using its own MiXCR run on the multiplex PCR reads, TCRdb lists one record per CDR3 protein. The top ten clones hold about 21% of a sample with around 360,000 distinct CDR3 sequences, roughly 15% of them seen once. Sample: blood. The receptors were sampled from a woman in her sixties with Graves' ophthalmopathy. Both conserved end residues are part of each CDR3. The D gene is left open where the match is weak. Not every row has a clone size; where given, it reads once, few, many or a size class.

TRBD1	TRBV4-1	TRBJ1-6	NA	TGTGCCAGCAGCCAAGCAGGGGGTAATTCACCCCTCCACTTT	CASSQAGGNSPLHF
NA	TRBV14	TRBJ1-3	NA	TGTGCCAGCAGTCAAGGGCTACGGTTCGGCACCATATATTTT	CASSQGLRFGTIYF
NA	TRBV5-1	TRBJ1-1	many	TGCGCCAGCCGAGGGCCGGGGGGGACTGAAGCTTTCTTT	CASRGPGGTEAFF
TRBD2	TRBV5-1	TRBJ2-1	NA	TGCGCCAGCAGCACGGGACTAGCGGGAGGGAGGAGTGAGCAGTTCTTC	CASSTGLAGGRSEQFF
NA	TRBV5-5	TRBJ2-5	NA	TGTGCCAGCAGCTCGTTGGGGCCGTCCGGAGAGGCCCAGTACTTC	CASSSLGPSGEAQYF
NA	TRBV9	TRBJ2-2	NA	TGTGCCAGCAGCGTAGTTGCGGTTACCGGGGAGCTGTTTTTT	CASSVVAVTGELFF
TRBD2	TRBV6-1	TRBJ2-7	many	TGTGCCAGCAGTTACAGACAGGGACTAGCGAGACACTCCTACGAGCAGTACTTC	CASSYRQGLARHSYEQYF
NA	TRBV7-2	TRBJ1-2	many	TGTGCCAGCAGCGCCCGGTGGGGGCTTGGCTACACCTTC	CASSARWGLGYTF
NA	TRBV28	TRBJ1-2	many	TGTGCCAGCGTACCGGGAGAGAGGCTTTACTATGGCTACACCTTC	CASVPGERLYYGYTF
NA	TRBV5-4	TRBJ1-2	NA	TGTGCCAGCAGTGAGGGAGGGTATGGCTACACCTTC	CASSEGGYGYTF
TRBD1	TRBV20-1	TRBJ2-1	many	TGCAGTGCACCACCTGCCACCAGGACAGGGACCTACAATGAGCAGTTCTTC	CSAPPATRTGTYNEQFF
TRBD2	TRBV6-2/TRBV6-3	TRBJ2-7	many	TGTGCCAGCGGGAGGACTAGTCACGAGCAGTACTTC	CASGRTSHEQYF
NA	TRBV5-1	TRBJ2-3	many	TGCGCCAGCAGCTGGACCTCAGATACGCAGTATTTT	CASSWTSDTQYF
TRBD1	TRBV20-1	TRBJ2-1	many	TGCAGTGCTAACCGGGACAGGGCCCTCTACAATGAGCAGTTCTTC	CSANRDRALYNEQFF
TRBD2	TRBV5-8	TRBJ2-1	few	TGTGCCAGCAGCTTGGAAACTAGCGGAAGGAGTGAGCAGTTCTTC	CASSLETSGRSEQFF
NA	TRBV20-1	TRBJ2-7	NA	TGCAGTGCTAGCGTATTCTTAGGGGTGCCGGGAGAAGAGCAGTACTTC	CSASVFLGVPGEEQYF
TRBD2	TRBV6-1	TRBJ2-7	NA	TGTGCCAGCAGCTTTAGCGGGAGGCTCTCCTACGAGCAGTACTTC	CASSFSGRLSYEQYF
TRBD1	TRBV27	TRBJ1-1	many	TGTGCCAGCAGTCCAGGGACAGGGTTTGAAGCTTTCTTT	CASSPGTGFEAFF
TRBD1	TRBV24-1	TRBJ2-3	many	TGTGCCACCAGTGAAGGACAGGGCTACGGTGCAGATACGCAGTATTTT	CATSEGQGYGADTQYF
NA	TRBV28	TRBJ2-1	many	TGTGCCACCGACCGGAGGGCGCCCTTCGGCAATGAGCAGTTCTTC	CATDRRAPFGNEQFF
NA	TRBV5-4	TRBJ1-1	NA	TGTGCCAGCAGCGCCCGCGGAGGACCGCCTGAAGCTTTCTTT	CASSARGGPPEAFF
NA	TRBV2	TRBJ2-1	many	TGTGCCAGCAGGGACGATCGGGGGTACTACAATGAGCAGTTCTTC	CASRDDRGYYNEQFF
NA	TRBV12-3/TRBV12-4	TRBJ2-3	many	TGTGCCAGCAGTTTCAAGAGTCGGGGAATGCAGTATTTT	CASSFKSRGMQYF
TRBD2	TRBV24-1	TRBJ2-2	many	TGTGCCACCAGTGCCCGGGACTATACGGGGCCCGGGGAGCTGTTTTTT	CATSARDYTGPGELFF
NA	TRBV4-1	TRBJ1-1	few	TGCGCCAGCAGCCCCGTTCGAGGCCCCATGAACACTGAAGCTTTCTTT	CASSPVRGPMNTEAFF
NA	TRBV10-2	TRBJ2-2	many	TGCGCCAGCGGGCTCGGACAGCCCACCGGGGAGCTGTTTTTT	CASGLGQPTGELFF
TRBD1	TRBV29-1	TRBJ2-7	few	TGCAGCGTTGAAGAAGGACAGGGCCCCTACGAGCAGTACTTC	CSVEEGQGPYEQYF
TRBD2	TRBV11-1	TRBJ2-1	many	TGTGCCAGCAGCTTAGGGACTAGCCGAAACAATGAGCAGTTCTTC	CASSLGTSRNNEQFF
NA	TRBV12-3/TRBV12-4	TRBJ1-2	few	TGTGCCAGCAGTTCAACAGGTTACTATGGCTACACCTTC	CASSSTGYYGYTF